This T cell receptor (beta chain) originates from a study of T cells in Graves' hyperthyroidism and ophthalmopathy (dated 2019 in TCRdb). A note on the overall study: To identify distinguishing TCR V-J signatures, a discovery cohort of around 100 patients was used, comprising roughly 45 with Graves' ophthalmopathy and 57 with stable Graves' hyperthyroidism. Whether ophthalmopathy could be predicted prospectively was tested in an independent validation cohort made up of under 20 hyperthyroidism patients plus 17 patients who later progressed to ophthalmopathy. Following sampling, methimazole starting at 30 mg daily was given to hyperthyroidism patients, and high-dose intravenous methylprednisolone was given to ophthalmopathy patients. The approximately 98 discovery patients were randomly divided into training and test sets at a 7:3 ratio. The paper describes TCR Vbeta CDR3 sequencing of 135 peripheral blood samples, made up of about 41 ophthalmopathy patients, more than 70 hyperthyroidism patients and about 17 progressor patients. The study also compared thyroid tissue and blood T-cell repertoires from roughly 6 Graves' hyperthyroidism patients.

TCR beta CDR3 regions were amplified from RNA transcripts. A first-round RT-PCR of the TCR CDR3 used the HTBI primer set with the Qiagen OneStep RT-PCR kit. A second multiplex PCR round built the libraries, followed by size selection and purification. Libraries were sequenced paired-end with 100 bp reads on an Illumina HiSeq2000. As for the original processing: Raw data were processed with SOAPnuke, discarding reads with adapters, uncalled bases, mean Phred below 15, or no exact constant-primer or identifier match. High-quality paired reads were merged with COPE v1.2.5, and unique nucleotide sequences were defined as clonotypes. Clonotypes were aligned to IMGT TRBV, TRBD and TRBJ reference segments using MiTCR v1.1. Only V-J combinations with frequency above 0.0001, covering 99.2% of repertoires, were analysed. The TCS score was defined as the ratio of F50 (clonal expansion) to E x V (chaos), calculated using BLOSUM62-based TCRdist between CDR3 peptides within each V-J. Welch's t-statistics and random forest reduced roughly 500 V-J features to about 13, which were used in a naive Bayes classifier (R e1071). The similarity between thyroid and blood repertoires was quantified using the Morisita-Horn index. Through fastp at Q25 and MiXCR, TCRdb rebuilt clones from the public reads, retaining in-frame beta chains. Rows with a matching CDR3 protein are joined into one entry that keeps the most common DNA and genes. TCRdb, not the authors, supplied the V and J calls. The sample table holds 450,000 to 700,000 distinct CDR3 sequences, of which more than 45% were seen once. The leading ten clones occupy around 8% of the sample.

Study-wide conclusions, independent of this receptor: Most expanded thyroid clonotypes (frequency above 0.001) were also found in blood, which suggests that blood repertoires may mirror thyroid immune responses. A model built on a 13 V-J signature distinguished ophthalmopathy from stable hyperthyroidism, reaching roughly 88% sensitivity and around 81% specificity in cross-validation and 80%/75% in testing. Sample size was not statistically predetermined, and investigators were not blinded to group allocation. In validation, the model predicted progression to ophthalmopathy with approximately 69% sensitivity and 72% to 85% specificity, a median of about six months before onset.

Stable Graves' hyperthyroidism was defined as the absence of progression to ophthalmopathy over 18 months of follow-up. Hyperthyroidism patients were newly diagnosed, had a disease duration of under 2 months, and were aged 18 to 65 years. Any patient with an uncontrolled infection, another autoimmune disease, pregnancy or lactation was excluded. Diagnoses were based on clinical symptoms, serum thyroxine and TRAb, thyroid ultrasound and orbital computed tomography. Total RNA was extracted using Trizol reagent, and RNA quality was assessed on an Agilent 2100 Bioanalyzer. This clonotype came up many times. The specificity of this receptor is unknown. Base quality data are lacking; no much larger clone is found one base away. This TCR was recovered from a woman aged 18-35 years with Graves' hyperthyroidism. Sequenced input: peripheral blood or thyroid tissue (not recorded which).

The bases read TGCGCCAGCAGCCAAGGGCTAGCGAACTACGAGCAGTACTTC. Its protein reads: CASSQGLANYEQYF. The V and J segments used are TRBV4-1 and TRBJ2-7; a weak D assignment points to TRBD2 (6 bases agree). Via the germline V gene, CDR1 is MGHRA and CDR2 YSYEKL. From the cysteine up to the phenylalanine, the CDR3 has a length of 14 residues. The entry retains the CDR3 DNA only, 42 bases that are in frame from base 1. The germline ends are 10 bases apart after V is trimmed by 1 base and J by 3 bases.